This T cell receptor (beta chain) is drawn from a study of OX40 agonist ivuxolimab in advanced cancers. General study findings and limits: Normalized T-cell clonal expansion was also low in some nonresponders.

Using immunoSEQ multiplex PCR, the repertoire was profiled, and TCRdb retains in-frame clones only, with some absent. The table lists approximately 40,000 clones, just under 90% of them singletons, with around 6% in the top ten. About this clone itself: Its antigen is undetermined.

The input for sequencing was CD4+ or CD8+ T cells sorted from blood, taken in a trial of the OX40 agonist ivuxolimab. The sequence came from an adult with an advanced solid tumor such as melanoma, head and neck, liver or kidney cancer.

DNA for the CDR3: TGTGCCAGCAGCCAAGGGGGGGCGGCTTTCTTT. Amino acid sequence: CASSQGGAAFF. This chain links TRBV14 with TRBJ1-1; the D gene is possibly TRBD1 (6 bases). V lost 1 base and J 11 bases, leaving 8 bases between the germline ends. This CDR3 spans 11 amino acids. Germline V gives CDR1 SGHDN, CDR2 FVKESK.